One sample yielded the 29 T cell receptor beta chains listed below, sequenced in a study of blood T cells in healthy people across ages (dated by TCRdb to the mid-2010s). The library was obtained by 5' RACE. Sequencing took place on an Illumina HiSeq 2500. A second PCR of roughly 6 to 12 cycles was performed with a sample-barcoded 5' primer and a J-beta primer mix. The raw public reads went through TCRdb reprocessing: fastp at Q25, MiXCR clone calling, in-frame beta chains kept. Each CDR3 protein gets just one entry, which takes the most common genes and DNA from the rows behind it. Here the sample has around 1.5 million distinct CDR3 sequences; about 43% occur a single time. The top ten constitute roughly 7.9% of the sample. Sequencing was performed on blood. Every receptor here comes from a woman under 30 in good health.

J is TRBJ2-6 and V is TRBV5-1; D uncertain. Trimming shortened V by 4 bases and J by 0 bases, and 11 bases separated the two germline ends. CDR1 SGHRS and CDR2 YFSETQ come from the germline V gene. The CDR3 extends over 16 amino acids. Here the CDR3 DNA reads TGCGCCAGCAGCCCCGGTAAACTCTCTGGGGCCAACGTCCTGACTTTC. This sequence encodes CASSPGKLSGANVLTF.

In this sample, this clonotype turned up a few times. The CDR3 coding sequence is TGTGCCAGCAGTAAACAGGGGTTCTATGGCTACACCTTC. As protein: CASSKQGFYGYTF. The chain has TRBV6-5 and TRBJ1-2; 7 positions match TRBD1. The germline V gene encodes CDR1 MNHEY and CDR2 SVGAGI. The length of the CDR3 is 13 residues. V was clipped by 5 bases and J by 4 bases; unmatched bases: 4.

This clonotype has just a few counts. This rearrangement joins TRBV12-3 or TRBV12-4 to TRBJ1-2; D gene uncertain. This CDR3 contains 13 residues. V was shortened by 8 bases and J by 5 bases, with 15 bases between the two germline ends. The CDR3 region is CASSKPGFYGYTF. The DNA of the CDR3 is TGTGCCAGCTCTAAACCGGGATTTTATGGCTACACCTTC.

The table lists this clonotype with a count of one. The rearrangement links TRBV6-1 to TRBJ1-3; D gene uncertain. Trimming stripped 7 bases from V and 7 bases from J, with 17 bases between. Germline V gene lookup returns CDR1 MNHNS and CDR2 SASEGT. This CDR3 has 14 amino acids. This chain's CDR3 is CASTLRSLGNTIYF. The DNA of the CDR3 is TGTGCCAGCACCCTCCGGAGCCTCGGGAACACCATATATTTT.

This clonotype was seen a handful of times. The chain combines TRBV28 with TRBJ1-4; TRBD1 might be the D (5 bases). The CDR3 spans 13 residues. V lost 3 bases, J lost 7 bases, and 9 bases lay in between. Germline lookup yields CDR1 MDHEN and CDR2 SYDVKM. CDR3 amino acids: CASSFGGSEKLFF. CDR3 DNA: TGTGCCAGCAGTTTCGGGGGTTCTGAAAAACTGTTTTTT.

This chain joins TRBV4-1 and TRBJ1-2; TRBD1 aligns across 7 bases. V shed 0 bases and J 4 bases; nucleotides not matched to a gene: 5. The CDR3 runs 15 residues. Germline V gives CDR1 MGHRA, CDR2 YSYEKL. The CDR3 sequence: CASSQDRTGLYGYTF. The CDR3 DNA sequence: TGCGCCAGCAGCCAAGATCGGACAGGCCTCTATGGCTACACCTTC.

Regarding this clonotype: At one end the junction does not follow the germline gene, possibly because of a read error. CDR3 DNA: TGTGCCGGCAGTGTTTATGGGAGCAATCAGCCCCAGCATTTT. Its protein product is CAGSVYGSNQPQHF. This sequence joins TRBV28 and TRBJ1-5; D is unresolved. Germline V gene data show CDR1 as MDHEN and CDR2 as SYDVKM. There are 14 residues in the CDR3.

The chain has TRBV5-1 and TRBJ2-1; no reliable D call. Germline loops: CDR1 SGHRS, CDR2 YFSETQ. CDR3 size: 14 residues. The V and J ends lost 5 bases and 6 bases respectively, with 15 bases between them. The CDR3 sequence: CASSLGLGSNEQFF. Here the CDR3 DNA reads TGCGCCAGCAGTTTAGGGTTGGGCTCCAATGAGCAGTTCTTC.

The chain has TRBV6-5 and TRBJ2-1; 8 bases map to TRBD1. The junction had 10 bases not matched to a gene; V was cut back by 7 bases and J by 2 bases. The CDR3 contains 16 residues. The germline V gene encodes CDR1 MNHEY and CDR2 SVGAGI. The CDR3 DNA reads as TGTGCCAGCATTACGGACAGGGCCACTCCCTACAATGAGCAGTTCTTC. Its protein is CASITDRATPYNEQFF.

The genes are TRBV5-1 and TRBJ2-1, with 7 bases fitting TRBD1. V was clipped by 4 bases and J by 5 bases; unmatched bases: 6. Germline V CDR1 and CDR2: SGHRS, YFSETQ. This CDR3 spans 14 amino acids. CDR3 DNA: TGCGCCAGCAGCCCGACGACAGGGAACAATGAGCAGTTCTTC. Its translation is CASSPTTGNNEQFF.

J is TRBJ2-4 and V is TRBV30; a possible D gene is TRBD2 (6 bases). The J call may be wrong; the DNA end is better matched by TRBJ2-7. Per germline, CDR1 GTSNPN and CDR2 SVGIG (reference sequence). The CDR3 extends over 13 amino acids. The CDR3: CAWSAGTYYEQYF. DNA for the CDR3: TGTGCCTGGAGTGCAGGGACTTACTACGAGCAGTACTTC.

This clonotype was observed a handful of times. This may be a read error: a much more frequent sequence differs by one nucleotide. The V and J genes are TRBV3-1 and TRBJ2-1; D gene unclear. The CDR3 extends over 11 amino acids. Germline assignment: CDR1 LGHDT and CDR2 YNNKEL (reference sequence). Trimming removed 3 bases from V and 5 bases from J, with 2 bases in between. This CDR3 reads CASSHDNEQFF. In nucleotides, the CDR3 is TGTGCCAGCAGCCATGACAATGAGCAGTTCTTC.

The chain links TRBV10-3 to TRBJ2-7, with D possibly matching TRBD2 (5 bases). The germline gives CDR1 ENHRY, CDR2 SYGVKD. The CDR3 sequence is 15 residues long. Trimming shortened V by 3 bases and J by 3 bases, and 15 bases separated the two germline ends. The CDR3 nucleotides read TGTGCCATCAGTGACCGACCGGGGTCCAACTACGAGCAGTACTTC. Translating gives CAISDRPGSNYEQYF.

The chain uses TRBV29-1 and TRBJ2-1; D unclear. The J call is in doubt because the DNA end fits TRBJ2-7 better. Germline-derived CDR1 and CDR2 are SQVTM and ANQGSEA. This CDR3 contains 16 residues. CDR3 loop: CSVEEVDAAFYNEQYF. CDR3 nucleotides: TGCAGCGTTGAAGAAGTGGATGCGGCATTCTACAATGAGCAGTACTTC.

The genes are TRBV9 and TRBJ2-5; D is possibly TRBD1 (5 bases). Germline loops: CDR1 SGDLS, CDR2 YYNGEE. This CDR3 contains 14 residues. V lost 0 bases and J 2 bases, leaving 8 bases between the germline ends. As DNA, the CDR3 is TGTGCCAGCAGCGTAGAGGGGATTCAAGAGACCCAGTACTTC. Encoded protein: CASSVEGIQETQYF.

This clonotype is a singleton in its sample. The chain links TRBV6-5 to TRBJ2-7; D remains ambiguous. Germline loops: CDR1 MNHEY, CDR2 SVGAGI. The V end lost 2 bases, the J end lost 7 bases, and 18 bases lay between the germline ends. The CDR3 length is 15 residues. The DNA for the CDR3 is TGTGCCAGCAGTTACGCCCCGCCAAACCCCAATGAGCAGTACTTC. Protein product: CASSYAPPNPNEQYF.

This clonotype came up a few times. CDR3 coding DNA: TGCAGTGCTACAGGGGCCCGGGTTGAGACCCAGTACTTC. Translating gives CSATGARVETQYF. The chain combines TRBV20-1 with TRBJ2-5; perhaps TRBD1 as D (6 bases). Germline V gene sequence: CDR1 DFQATT, CDR2 SNEGSKA (reference sequence). This CDR3 is built from 13 residues. V dropped 4 bases and J dropped 5 bases, with 14 bases sitting between them.

The gene calls are TRBV7-8 and TRBJ2-3, with TRBD1 matching 8 bases. The trim removed 1 base at V and 4 bases at J, leaving 7 bases unmatched. CDR1 and CDR2 from the germline V gene are SGHVS and FQNEAQ. The CDR3 consists of 16 residues. The CDR3 spells CASSLEPRGRPDTQYF. The CDR3 DNA follows: TGTGCCAGCAGCTTAGAACCCAGGGGGCGCCCAGATACGCAGTATTTT.

The sample holds many counts of this clonotype. This sequence joins TRBV27 and TRBJ2-1, with unresolved D. Germline lookup yields CDR1 MNHEY and CDR2 SMNVEV (reference sequence). The V end was cut by 3 bases, the J end by 10 bases, with 4 bases between. The CDR3 consists of 10 residues. In nucleotides, the CDR3 is TGTGCCAGCAGTTTTCCCGAGCAGTTCTTC. Protein product: CASSFPEQFF.

This chain uses TRBV12-3 or TRBV12-4 with TRBJ1-2; D not certain. This CDR3 has 12 residues. Trimming shortened V by 6 bases and J by 1 base, and 6 bases separated the two germline ends. CDR3 DNA sequence: TGTGCCAGCAGCCCCTATAACTATGGCTACACCTTC. Translated, it gives CASSPYNYGYTF.

The gene calls are TRBV7-3 and TRBJ2-1; the D gene is possibly TRBD2 (6 bases). CDR1 SGHTA and CDR2 FQGTGA come from the germline V gene. The CDR3 totals 14 residues. The V end was cut by 2 bases, the J end by 7 bases, with 12 bases between. CDR3 in amino acids: CASSLGWGRNEQFF. CDR3 DNA sequence: TGTGCCAGCAGCTTAGGCTGGGGGAGGAATGAGCAGTTCTTC.

The chain is built from TRBV20-1 and TRBJ2-7, with D perhaps TRBD2 (6 bases). Germline V lookup: CDR1 DFQATT, CDR2 SNEGSKA (reference sequence). V was cut by 0 bases and J by 7 bases, with 19 bases left in between. The CDR3 spans 15 residues. The CDR3 DNA reads as TGCAGTGCTAGAGATCCGAACGGGAGACACAATGAGCAGTACTTC. Translating it yields CSARDPNGRHNEQYF.

The J gene is TRBJ2-5, the V gene TRBV6-1; 11 bases map to TRBD1. V dropped 6 bases and J dropped 4; count of bases not matched to a gene: 13. CDR3 size: 17 residues. Germline CDR1 and CDR2: MNHNS and SASEGT. The DNA of the CDR3 is TGTGCCAGCAGCTGGAATAGGGACAGGGGGACCGGAGAGACCCAGTACTTC. This codes for CASSWNRDRGTGETQYF.

The chain is built from TRBV29-1 and TRBJ1-1; D is uncertain. V was pared by 3 bases and J by 1 base, with 6 bases between. The CDR3 runs to 12 residues. CDR1 is SQVTM and CDR2 is ANQGSEA in the germline V gene. Here the CDR3 DNA reads TGCAGCGTTGATTTCGGGAACACTGAAGCTTTCTTT. Protein sequence: CSVDFGNTEAFF. The entire variable domain, with the rest obtained from reference TRBV29-1 and TRBJ1-1, is as follows: SAVISQKPSRDICQRGTSLTIQCQVDSQVTMMFWYRQQPGQSLTLIATANQGSEATYESGFVIDKFPISRPNLTFSTLTVSNMSPEDSSIYLCSVDFGNTEAFFGQGTRLTVV.

This clonotype was detected a few times. This rearrangement joins TRBV20-1 to TRBJ2-3; maybe TRBD1 (5 bases). V lost 3 bases to trimming and J lost 0 bases, with 10 bases between them. The CDR3 has 14 amino acids. CDR1 is DFQATT and CDR2 is SNEGSKA in the germline V gene (reference sequence). CDR3 in DNA: TGCAGTGCTAGTCATGACAGAAGCACAGATACGCAGTATTTT. This gives the protein CSASHDRSTDTQYF.

The V call is TRBV5-1, the J call TRBJ2-1; 9 bases agree with TRBD1. The end of the DNA aligns better with TRBJ2-7, so the J call may be wrong. CDR1 and CDR2 (germline): SGHRS, YFSETQ. This CDR3 is built from 15 residues. In DNA, the CDR3 is TGCGCCAGCAGCTTCGGGACAGGGAACTACAATGAGCAGTACTTC. Amino acids: CASSFGTGNYNEQYF.

The rearrangement uses TRBV10-3 and TRBJ2-1; TRBD2 agrees at 11 bases. In germline, CDR1 is ENHRY, CDR2 SYGVKD. The CDR3 totals 15 residues. Trimming at V came to 3 bases and at J to 4 bases, leaving 2 bases not matched to a gene. In nucleotides, the CDR3 is TGTGCCATCAGTGACTTAGCGGGAGGGTACAATGAGCAGTTCTTC. It translates to CAISDLAGGYNEQFF.

A few counts support this clonotype. CDR3 in DNA: TGCAGTGCACGACGACTAGCGGTCTCCTCCTACAATGAGCAGTTCTTC. It yields the protein CSARRLAVSSYNEQFF. This rearrangement joins TRBV20-1 to TRBJ2-1; TRBD2 aligns across 9 bases. Looked up from germline, CDR1 is DFQATT and CDR2 is SNEGSKA (reference sequence). V trimming: 6 bases; J trimming: 0 bases; junction bases outside the gene matches: 9. The CDR3 length is 16 residues.

CDR3 nucleotides: TGTGCCATCTATCCTAGCGGGGGGGGCGAGCAGTACTTC. This encodes CAIYPSGGGEQYF. The chain combines TRBV10-3 with TRBJ2-7; TRBD2 aligns across 12 bases. With V trimmed by 8 bases and J by 6 bases, 5 bases remained unmatched. Germline V gives CDR1 ENHRY, CDR2 SYGVKD. The CDR3 contains 13 residues.